This is a list of T cell receptor beta chains from one sample in a study of cytomegalovirus exposure and HLA in healthy donors. Libraries were prepared by immunoSEQ multiplex PCR; TCRdb keeps only in-frame clonotypes and omits some of them. The sample includes roughly 140,000 clones, about 86% of them seen just once. The sample comprised PBMCs. The receptors were sampled from a man between 40 and 49 years old in good health and CMV-seropositive. The CDR3 runs from the conserved cysteine through the conserved F or W. Each record gives: V gene, D gene, CDR3 length, J gene, clone size, CDR3 protein, CDR3 DNA. The D gene is left open where the match is weak. Clone size is stated in some rows and not others, as once, few, many or a class when expanded.

v_call: TRBV19
d_call: TRBD1
cdr3_length: 15
j_call: TRBJ1-5
clone_size: -
cdr3_aa: CASSKGGQGFQPQHF
cdr3_nt: TGTGCCAGTAGTAAGGGAGGACAGGGGTTCCAGCCCCAGCATTTT

v_call: TRBV19
d_call: TRBD1
cdr3_length: 13
j_call: TRBJ1-2
clone_size: -
cdr3_aa: CASRGQGTYGYTF
cdr3_nt: TGTGCCAGTAGGGGACAGGGGACCTATGGCTACACCTTC

v_call: TRBV7-9
d_call: -
cdr3_length: 13
j_call: TRBJ1-2
clone_size: -
cdr3_aa: CASSSGHNYGYTF
cdr3_nt: TGTGCCAGCAGCTCGGGACATAACTATGGCTACACCTTC

v_call: TRBV7-7
d_call: -
cdr3_length: 15
j_call: TRBJ2-5
clone_size: -
cdr3_aa: CASSLGGGGQETQYF
cdr3_nt: TGTGCTAGCAGCTTAGGGGGCGGGGGCCAAGAGACCCAGTACTTC

v_call: TRBV4-1
d_call: -
cdr3_length: 14
j_call: TRBJ2-7
clone_size: -
cdr3_aa: CASSQPGRRDEQYF
cdr3_nt: TGCGCCAGCAGCCAACCAGGGCGGAGGGACGAGCAGTACTTC

v_call: TRBV7-6
d_call: TRBD1
cdr3_length: 20
j_call: TRBJ1-3
clone_size: -
cdr3_aa: CASSLAWKQGASPRGNTIYF
cdr3_nt: TGTGCCAGCAGCTTAGCCTGGAAGCAGGGGGCCTCCCCGAGAGGAAACACCATATATTTT

v_call: TRBV30
d_call: -
cdr3_length: 15
j_call: TRBJ1-3
clone_size: -
cdr3_aa: CAWKKGRVTGNTIYF
cdr3_nt: TGTGCCTGGAAGAAGGGGAGGGTTACTGGAAACACCATATATTTT

v_call: TRBV7-9
d_call: TRBD2
cdr3_length: 16
j_call: TRBJ2-3
clone_size: once
cdr3_aa: CASSLRLAEPTDTQYF
cdr3_nt: TGTGCCAGCAGCTTACGCCTAGCGGAGCCCACAGATACGCAGTATTTT

v_call: TRBV6-1
d_call: -
cdr3_length: 13
j_call: TRBJ1-6
clone_size: -
cdr3_aa: CASSERENSPLHF
cdr3_nt: TGTGCCAGCAGTGAACGAGAAAATTCACCCCTCCACTTT

v_call: TRBV5-8
d_call: -
cdr3_length: 15
j_call: TRBJ2-5
clone_size: -
cdr3_aa: CASSATTGDKETQYF
cdr3_nt: TGTGCCAGCAGCGCCACGACAGGAGACAAAGAGACCCAGTACTTC

v_call: TRBV6-6
d_call: TRBD1
cdr3_length: 15
j_call: TRBJ1-2
clone_size: -
cdr3_aa: CASSSRTGGDYGYTF
cdr3_nt: TGTGCCAGCAGTAGCCGGACAGGTGGTGACTATGGCTACACCTTC

v_call: TRBV6-5
d_call: -
cdr3_length: 13
j_call: TRBJ2-7
clone_size: -
cdr3_aa: CASSYDRTYEQYF
cdr3_nt: TGTGCCAGCAGTTACGACAGAACATACGAGCAGTACTTC

v_call: TRBV2
d_call: TRBD1
cdr3_length: 15
j_call: TRBJ1-5
clone_size: -
cdr3_aa: CASRSDRQGGQPQHF
cdr3_nt: TGTGCCAGCAGATCGGACAGGCAAGGGGGCCAGCCCCAGCATTTT

v_call: TRBV7-3
d_call: TRBD1
cdr3_length: 13
j_call: TRBJ2-2
clone_size: -
cdr3_aa: CASSTGASGELFF
cdr3_nt: TGTGCCAGCAGCACAGGGGCATCCGGGGAGCTGTTTTTT

v_call: TRBV27
d_call: -
cdr3_length: 13
j_call: TRBJ1-5
clone_size: -
cdr3_aa: CASSRYSNQPQHF
cdr3_nt: TGTGCCAGCAGTCGTTATAGCAATCAGCCCCAGCATTTT

v_call: TRBV30
d_call: TRBD1
cdr3_length: 14
j_call: TRBJ2-7
clone_size: -
cdr3_aa: CAWSVGTVLYEQYF
cdr3_nt: TGTGCCTGGAGTGTAGGGACAGTCCTCTACGAGCAGTACTTC

v_call: TRBV7-9
d_call: -
cdr3_length: 15
j_call: TRBJ2-1
clone_size: -
cdr3_aa: CASSRRDTGRDEQFF
cdr3_nt: TGTGCCAGCAGTCGCCGGGACACGGGTCGCGATGAGCAGTTCTTC

v_call: TRBV7-9
d_call: -
cdr3_length: 11
j_call: TRBJ2-7
clone_size: -
cdr3_aa: CASSPSYEQYF
cdr3_nt: TGTGCCAGCAGCCCGTCCTACGAGCAGTACTTC

v_call: TRBV5-1
d_call: TRBD2
cdr3_length: 15
j_call: TRBJ2-3
clone_size: once
cdr3_aa: CASSSGTSPTDTQYF
cdr3_nt: TGCGCCAGCAGCAGCGGGACTAGTCCCACAGATACGCAGTATTTT

v_call: TRBV21-1
d_call: -
cdr3_length: 15
j_call: TRBJ2-7
clone_size: -
cdr3_aa: CASSKRNDRDDEQYF
cdr3_nt: TGTGCCAGCAGCAAACGAAACGACAGGGACGACGAGCAGTACTTC

v_call: TRBV6-5
d_call: -
cdr3_length: 16
j_call: TRBJ1-1
clone_size: -
cdr3_aa: CASRYAGPGMNTEAFF
cdr3_nt: TGTGCCAGCAGATACGCTGGGCCGGGGATGAACACTGAAGCTTTCTTT

v_call: TRBV5-5
d_call: -
cdr3_length: 14
j_call: TRBJ1-6
clone_size: once
cdr3_aa: CASSNVRSNSPLHF
cdr3_nt: TGTGCCAGCAGCAACGTTAGGAGTAATTCACCCCTCCACTTT

v_call: TRBV10-3
d_call: -
cdr3_length: 14
j_call: TRBJ2-3
clone_size: -
cdr3_aa: CAISVEGGRDTQYF
cdr3_nt: TGTGCCATCAGTGTGGAAGGGGGTAGAGATACGCAGTATTTT

v_call: TRBV7-9
d_call: TRBD1
cdr3_length: 16
j_call: TRBJ2-2
clone_size: -
cdr3_aa: CASSTWTGSNTGELFF
cdr3_nt: TGTGCCAGCAGCACATGGACAGGGTCGAACACCGGGGAGCTGTTTTTT

v_call: TRBV19
d_call: -
cdr3_length: 14
j_call: TRBJ2-4
clone_size: -
cdr3_aa: CASRRTGGKNIQYF
cdr3_nt: TGTGCCAGTAGGAGGACCGGGGGTAAAAACATTCAGTACTTC

v_call: TRBV7-2
d_call: TRBD1
cdr3_length: 15
j_call: TRBJ2-2
clone_size: -
cdr3_aa: CASSPGQGVTGELFF
cdr3_nt: TGTGCCAGCAGCCCGGGACAGGGCGTCACCGGGGAGCTGTTTTTT

v_call: TRBV4-1
d_call: -
cdr3_length: 16
j_call: TRBJ2-3
clone_size: -
cdr3_aa: CASSQRERASTDTQYF
cdr3_nt: TGCGCCAGCAGCCAAAGGGAGCGGGCTAGCACAGATACGCAGTATTTT

v_call: TRBV14
d_call: TRBD1
cdr3_length: 13
j_call: TRBJ1-1
clone_size: -
cdr3_aa: CASSQAVTQGEFF
cdr3_nt: TGTGCCAGCAGCCAAGCGGTGACCCAGGGGGAGTTCTTT

v_call: TRBV7-9
d_call: -
cdr3_length: 12
j_call: TRBJ1-1
clone_size: -
cdr3_aa: CAGSRDITEAFF
cdr3_nt: TGTGCCGGAAGCAGGGATATCACTGAAGCTTTCTTT

v_call: TRBV4-1
d_call: TRBD2
cdr3_length: 17
j_call: TRBJ2-5
clone_size: few
cdr3_aa: CASSQRGLAGYQETQYF
cdr3_nt: TGCGCCAGCAGCCAACGTGGACTAGCGGGTTATCAAGAGACCCAGTACTTC

v_call: TRBV7-2
d_call: TRBD2
cdr3_length: 14
j_call: TRBJ2-1
clone_size: -
cdr3_aa: CASSFKAGVSEQFF
cdr3_nt: TGTGCCAGCAGCTTCAAAGCGGGGGTCAGTGAGCAGTTCTTC

v_call: TRBV11-3
d_call: TRBD1
cdr3_length: 13
j_call: TRBJ1-1
clone_size: few
cdr3_aa: CASSRTGVTEAFF
cdr3_nt: TGTGCCAGCAGCAGGACAGGGGTAACTGAAGCTTTCTTT

v_call: TRBV5-4
d_call: TRBD2
cdr3_length: 18
j_call: TRBJ2-2
clone_size: -
cdr3_aa: CASSLGGSWREDKRELFF
cdr3_nt: TGTGCCAGCAGCTTGGGGGGTTCTTGGCGGGAGGACAAAAGGGAGCTGTTTTTT

v_call: TRBV5-1
d_call: TRBD1
cdr3_length: 15
j_call: TRBJ1-1
clone_size: -
cdr3_aa: CASSLGQVFGTEAFF
cdr3_nt: TGCGCCAGCAGCTTAGGACAGGTTTTTGGAACTGAAGCTTTCTTT

v_call: TRBV5-1
d_call: -
cdr3_length: 15
j_call: TRBJ2-2
clone_size: -
cdr3_aa: CASLLDGANTGELFF
cdr3_nt: TGCGCCAGCTTACTCGACGGAGCGAACACCGGGGAGCTGTTTTTT

v_call: TRBV28
d_call: -
cdr3_length: 12
j_call: TRBJ2-2
clone_size: -
cdr3_aa: CASTFNTGELFF
cdr3_nt: TGTGCCAGCACCTTCAACACCGGGGAGCTGTTTTTT

v_call: TRBV9
d_call: -
cdr3_length: 12
j_call: TRBJ1-2
clone_size: -
cdr3_aa: CASSSGSGGYTF
cdr3_nt: TGTGCCAGCAGCTCGGGGTCTGGAGGCTACACCTTC

v_call: TRBV19
d_call: -
cdr3_length: 13
j_call: TRBJ2-3
clone_size: -
cdr3_aa: CASIGPSTDTQYF
cdr3_nt: TGTGCCAGTATTGGGCCTAGCACAGATACGCAGTATTTT

v_call: TRBV19
d_call: TRBD1
cdr3_length: 17
j_call: TRBJ2-3
clone_size: -
cdr3_aa: CASSIWDRGYPYQPQYF
cdr3_nt: TGTGCCAGTAGTATTTGGGACAGGGGTTACCCCTATCAGCCCCAGTATTTT

v_call: TRBV5-6
d_call: -
cdr3_length: 14
j_call: TRBJ1-5
clone_size: -
cdr3_aa: CASRPWGGGQPQHF
cdr3_nt: TGTGCCAGCAGGCCTTGGGGGGGCGGGCAGCCCCAGCATTTT

v_call: TRBV7-8
d_call: -
cdr3_length: 15
j_call: TRBJ1-1
clone_size: -
cdr3_aa: CASSLIPEGRTEAFF
cdr3_nt: TGTGCCAGCAGCCTAATCCCGGAGGGTCGGACTGAAGCTTTCTTT

v_call: TRBV27
d_call: -
cdr3_length: 15
j_call: TRBJ1-6
clone_size: -
cdr3_aa: CASSLSRQGNSPLHF
cdr3_nt: TGTGCCAGCAGTTTATCCCGGCAGGGCAATTCACCCCTCCACTTT

v_call: TRBV19
d_call: -
cdr3_length: 15
j_call: TRBJ2-7
clone_size: -
cdr3_aa: CASSIKGASSYEQYF
cdr3_nt: TGTGCCAGTAGTATAAAAGGGGCGAGTTCCTACGAGCAGTACTTC

v_call: TRBV5-1
d_call: TRBD1
cdr3_length: 15
j_call: TRBJ2-1
clone_size: -
cdr3_aa: CASSFPGGPGDEQFF
cdr3_nt: TGCGCCAGCAGCTTCCCAGGGGGCCCGGGGGATGAGCAGTTCTTC

v_call: TRBV7-9
d_call: TRBD1
cdr3_length: 14
j_call: TRBJ1-5
clone_size: -
cdr3_aa: CASSLNTGDQPQHF
cdr3_nt: TGTGCCAGCAGCTTAAACACAGGGGATCAGCCCCAGCATTTT

v_call: TRBV5-4
d_call: -
cdr3_length: 16
j_call: TRBJ1-5
clone_size: -
cdr3_aa: CASSWNGEGGNQPQHF
cdr3_nt: TGTGCCAGCAGCTGGAACGGGGAGGGGGGGAATCAGCCCCAGCATTTT

v_call: TRBV7-7
d_call: -
cdr3_length: 13
j_call: TRBJ2-2
clone_size: -
cdr3_aa: CASSPFSGGELFF
cdr3_nt: TGTGCCAGCAGCCCCTTCTCGGGAGGGGAGCTGTTTTTT

v_call: TRBV5-1
d_call: -
cdr3_length: 15
j_call: TRBJ2-5
clone_size: -
cdr3_aa: CASSSSSDTVGTQYF
cdr3_nt: TGCGCCAGCAGCTCCAGTAGCGATACAGTAGGGACCCAGTACTTC

v_call: TRBV4-1
d_call: TRBD2
cdr3_length: 15
j_call: TRBJ2-1
clone_size: once
cdr3_aa: CASSPREGGRNEQFF
cdr3_nt: TGCGCCAGCAGCCCACGGGAGGGCGGTAGGAATGAGCAGTTCTTC

v_call: TRBV7-2
d_call: -
cdr3_length: 16
j_call: TRBJ1-2
clone_size: -
cdr3_aa: CASSLAQGGTIYGYTF
cdr3_nt: TGTGCCAGCAGCTTAGCGCAAGGTGGCACTATCTATGGTTACACCTTC

v_call: TRBV19
d_call: TRBD2
cdr3_length: 15
j_call: TRBJ2-7
clone_size: -
cdr3_aa: CASSRVAGGIYEQYF
cdr3_nt: TGTGCCAGTAGTAGAGTAGCGGGAGGTATATACGAGCAGTACTTC

v_call: TRBV9
d_call: TRBD2
cdr3_length: 16
j_call: TRBJ2-2
clone_size: few
cdr3_aa: CASSVAGTSGTGELFF
cdr3_nt: TGTGCCAGCAGCGTAGCGGGGACTAGCGGGACCGGGGAGCTGTTTTTT

v_call: TRBV7-2
d_call: -
cdr3_length: 12
j_call: TRBJ2-7
clone_size: -
cdr3_aa: CASSLELYEQYF
cdr3_nt: TGTGCCAGCAGCTTAGAGCTGTACGAGCAGTACTTC

v_call: TRBV14
d_call: -
cdr3_length: 15
j_call: TRBJ2-1
clone_size: once
cdr3_aa: CASSPVGRGYNEQFF
cdr3_nt: TGTGCCAGCAGCCCAGTCGGTAGGGGCTACAATGAGCAGTTCTTC